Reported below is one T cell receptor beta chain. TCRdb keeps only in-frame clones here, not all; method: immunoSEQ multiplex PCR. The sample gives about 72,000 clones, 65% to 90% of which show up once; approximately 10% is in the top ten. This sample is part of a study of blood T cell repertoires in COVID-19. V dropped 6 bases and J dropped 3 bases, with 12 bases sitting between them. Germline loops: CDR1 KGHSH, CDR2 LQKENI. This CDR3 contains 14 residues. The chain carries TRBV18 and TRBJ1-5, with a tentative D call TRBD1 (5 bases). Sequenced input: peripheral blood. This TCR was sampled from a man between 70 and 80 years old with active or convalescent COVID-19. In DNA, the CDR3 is TGTGCCAGCTCCTCCGACAGCGACAATCAGCCCCAGCATTTT. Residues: CASSSDSDNQPQHF.